Shown below are 2 T cell receptor beta chains from a single sample sequenced in a study of radiation and T cells in renal cell carcinoma. Sequencing used immunoSEQ multiplex PCR; TCRdb keeps in-frame clones, though not all of them. The sample records 40,000 to 50,000 clones, roughly four fifths being singletons. Time point described: blood 4 weeks post-SBRT, at nephrectomy. Treatment specified: 15 Gy SBRT to primary tumor, nephrectomy 4 weeks later. The source material was blood, sampled from a patient whose treatment included radiotherapy and nephrectomy. The source of these receptors is a woman in her sixties or seventies with renal cell carcinoma.

The chain recombines TRBV18 with TRBJ1-1; the D gene is possibly TRBD1 (5 bases). The germline gives CDR1 KGHSH, CDR2 LQKENI. V was trimmed by 2 bases and J by 11 bases, leaving 12 bases between them. The CDR3 has 12 amino acids. For the CDR3, the DNA is TGTGCCAGCTCACCATCCAGGGAAGAGGCTTTCTTT. This encodes CASSPSREEAFF.

This clone is a singleton in its sample. The V gene is TRBV7-9, the J gene TRBJ2-2, with D perhaps TRBD2 (5 bases). Germline V lookup: CDR1 SEHNR, CDR2 FQNEAQ (reference sequence). The length of the CDR3 is 19 residues. With 1 base removed from V and 2 bases from J, the gap between germline ends came to 20 bases. The CDR3 loop is CASSLDFGGRGFNTGELFF. The CDR3 DNA reads as TGTGCCAGCAGCTTAGACTTCGGAGGCCGGGGATTTAACACCGGGGAGCTGTTTTTT.